This T cell receptor beta chain was retrieved from a study of blood T cell repertoires in COVID-19. On the study more broadly: The study drew acute and convalescent COVID-19 samples from the United States, Italy and Spain.

J lost 2 bases, V lost 4 bases, and 14 bases had no gene match. The CDR3 is 17 amino acids. The germline V gene encodes CDR1 SGDLS and CDR2 YYNGEE. As originally analysed: The assay estimated nucleated cells by amplifying reference gene primers. Here immunoSEQ multiplex PCR was the method, and the copy in TCRdb shows in-frame clones only, minus some. V and J calls and clone size follow that table, whereas D and trimming were derived from the DNA. The table shows around 700,000 clones, with 85% to 90% occurring only once. The receptor was isolated from a woman younger than 35 with acute or convalescent COVID-19. This chain uses TRBV9 with TRBJ2-7, with TRBD1 matching over 8 bases. The sample was peripheral blood. The CDR3 nucleotides read TGTGCCAGCAGCCCCCACCCCCAGGGGGCGATCCCCTACGAGCAGTACTTC. Its protein product is CASSPHPQGAIPYEQYF.